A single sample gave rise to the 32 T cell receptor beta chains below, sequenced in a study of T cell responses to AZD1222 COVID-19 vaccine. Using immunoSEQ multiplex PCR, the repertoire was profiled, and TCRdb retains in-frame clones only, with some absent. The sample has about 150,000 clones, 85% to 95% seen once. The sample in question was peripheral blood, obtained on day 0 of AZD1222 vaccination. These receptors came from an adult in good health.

The CDR3 DNA is TGTGCCATCAGTGAAGGACAGGGACTTAACTATGGCTACACCTTC. It is translated as CAISEGQGLNYGYTF. The J gene is TRBJ1-2, the V gene TRBV10-3; 8 bases match TRBD1. Germline assignment: CDR1 ENHRY and CDR2 SYGVKD. The CDR3 is 15 residues long. Trimming took 3 bases from V and 1 from J; bases not matched to a gene: 4.

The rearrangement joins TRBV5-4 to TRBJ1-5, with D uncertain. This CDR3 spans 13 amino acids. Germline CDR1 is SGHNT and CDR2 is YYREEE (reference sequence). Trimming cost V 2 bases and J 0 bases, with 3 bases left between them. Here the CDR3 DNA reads TGTGCCAGCAGCTTCGATAGCAATCAGCCCCAGCATTTT. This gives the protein CASSFDSNQPQHF.

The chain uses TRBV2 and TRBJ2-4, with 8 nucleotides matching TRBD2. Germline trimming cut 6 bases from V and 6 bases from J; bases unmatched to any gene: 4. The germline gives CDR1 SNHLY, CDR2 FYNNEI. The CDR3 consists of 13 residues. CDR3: CASRRLATNIQYF. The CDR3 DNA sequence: TGTGCCAGCAGGAGACTAGCGACAAACATTCAGTACTTC.

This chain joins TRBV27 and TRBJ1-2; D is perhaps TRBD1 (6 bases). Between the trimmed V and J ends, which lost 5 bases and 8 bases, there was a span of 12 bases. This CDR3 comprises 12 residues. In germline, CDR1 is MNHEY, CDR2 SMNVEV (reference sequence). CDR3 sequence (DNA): TGTGCCAGCAGTGGTCAGGGGAGAGGCTACACCTTC. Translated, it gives CASSGQGRGYTF.

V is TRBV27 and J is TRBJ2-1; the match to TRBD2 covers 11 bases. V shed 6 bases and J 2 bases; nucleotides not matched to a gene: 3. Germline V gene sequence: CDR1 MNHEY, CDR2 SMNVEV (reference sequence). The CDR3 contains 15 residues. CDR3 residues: CASSLSGGAYNEQFF. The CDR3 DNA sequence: TGTGCCAGCAGCCTTAGCGGGGGGGCCTACAATGAGCAGTTCTTC.

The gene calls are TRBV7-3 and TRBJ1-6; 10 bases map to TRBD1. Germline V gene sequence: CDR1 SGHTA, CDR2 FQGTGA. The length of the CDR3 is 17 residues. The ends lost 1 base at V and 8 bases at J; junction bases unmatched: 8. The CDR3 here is CASSLNAEGQGYSPLHF. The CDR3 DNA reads TGTGCCAGCAGCTTAAATGCGGAGGGACAGGGGTATTCACCCCTCCACTTT.

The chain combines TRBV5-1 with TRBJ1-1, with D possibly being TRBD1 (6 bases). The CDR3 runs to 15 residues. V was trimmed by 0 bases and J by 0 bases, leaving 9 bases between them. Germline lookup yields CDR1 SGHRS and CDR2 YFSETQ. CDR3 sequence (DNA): TGCGCCAGCAGCTTGGGGGGGCCCTTGAACACTGAAGCTTTCTTT. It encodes CASSLGGPLNTEAFF. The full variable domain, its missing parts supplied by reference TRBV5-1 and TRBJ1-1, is KAGVTQTPRYLIKTRGQQVTLSCSPISGHRSVSWYQQTPGQGLQFLFEYFSETQRNKGNFPGRFSGRQFSNSRSEMNVSTLELGDSALYLCASSLGGPLNTEAFFGQGTRLTVV.

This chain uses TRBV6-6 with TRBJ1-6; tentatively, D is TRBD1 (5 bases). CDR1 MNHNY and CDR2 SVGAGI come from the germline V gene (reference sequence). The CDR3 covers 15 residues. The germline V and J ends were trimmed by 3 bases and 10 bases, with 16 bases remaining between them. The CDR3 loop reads CASSYLEGLGSPLHF. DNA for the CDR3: TGTGCCAGCAGTTATCTTGAGGGGCTAGGGTCACCCCTCCACTTT.

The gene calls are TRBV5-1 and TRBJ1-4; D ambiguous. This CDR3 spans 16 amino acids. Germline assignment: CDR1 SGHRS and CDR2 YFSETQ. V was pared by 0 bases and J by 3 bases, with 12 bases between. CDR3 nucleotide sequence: TGCGCCAGCAGCTTGGTGGGGTCAGGCTCTAATGAAAAACTGTTTTTT. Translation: CASSLVGSGSNEKLFF.

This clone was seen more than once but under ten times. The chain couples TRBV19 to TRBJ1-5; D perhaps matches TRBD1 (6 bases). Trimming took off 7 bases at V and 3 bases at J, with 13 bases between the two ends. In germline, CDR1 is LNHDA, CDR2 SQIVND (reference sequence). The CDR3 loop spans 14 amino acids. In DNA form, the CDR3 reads TGTGCCAGTAACTTGGACAGCTTCAATCAGCCCCAGCATTTT. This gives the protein CASNLDSFNQPQHF.

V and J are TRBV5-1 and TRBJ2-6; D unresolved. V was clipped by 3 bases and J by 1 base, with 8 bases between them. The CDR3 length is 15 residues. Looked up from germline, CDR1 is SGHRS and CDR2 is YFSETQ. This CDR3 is CASSWGGSGANVLTF. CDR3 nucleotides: TGCGCCAGCAGCTGGGGTGGGTCTGGGGCCAACGTCCTGACTTTC.

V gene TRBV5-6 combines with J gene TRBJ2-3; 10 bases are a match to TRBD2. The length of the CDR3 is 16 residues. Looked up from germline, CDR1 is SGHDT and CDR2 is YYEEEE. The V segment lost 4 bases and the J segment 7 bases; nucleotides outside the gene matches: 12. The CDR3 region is CASSPSKGTSEYTQYF. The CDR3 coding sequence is TGTGCCAGCAGCCCTAGTAAAGGGACTAGCGAATATACGCAGTATTTT.

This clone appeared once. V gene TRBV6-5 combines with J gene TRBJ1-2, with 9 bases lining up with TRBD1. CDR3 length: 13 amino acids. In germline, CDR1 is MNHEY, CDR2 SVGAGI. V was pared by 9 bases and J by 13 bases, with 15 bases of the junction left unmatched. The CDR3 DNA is TGTGCCAGTGACCCGGGACAGGGACTGAATGTCACCTTC. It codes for CASDPGQGLNVTF.

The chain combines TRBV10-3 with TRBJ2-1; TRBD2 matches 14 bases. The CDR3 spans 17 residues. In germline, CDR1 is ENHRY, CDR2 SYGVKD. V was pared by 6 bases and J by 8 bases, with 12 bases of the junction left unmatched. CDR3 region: CAISQTSGGAGSYEQFF. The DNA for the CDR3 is TGTGCCATCAGCCAGACTAGCGGGGGGGCAGGTTCATATGAGCAGTTCTTC.

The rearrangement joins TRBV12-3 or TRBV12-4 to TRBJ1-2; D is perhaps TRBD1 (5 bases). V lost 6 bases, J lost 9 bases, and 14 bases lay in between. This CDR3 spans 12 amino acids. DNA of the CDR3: TGTGCCAGCAGCGGGGACGTCCGGAGCTACACCTTC. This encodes CASSGDVRSYTF.

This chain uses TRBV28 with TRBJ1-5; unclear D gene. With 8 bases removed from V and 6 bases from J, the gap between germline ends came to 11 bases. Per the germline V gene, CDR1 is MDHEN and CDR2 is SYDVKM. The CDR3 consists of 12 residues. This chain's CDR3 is CASQTSGQPQHF. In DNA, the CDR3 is TGTGCCAGCCAAACGTCGGGTCAGCCCCAGCATTTT.

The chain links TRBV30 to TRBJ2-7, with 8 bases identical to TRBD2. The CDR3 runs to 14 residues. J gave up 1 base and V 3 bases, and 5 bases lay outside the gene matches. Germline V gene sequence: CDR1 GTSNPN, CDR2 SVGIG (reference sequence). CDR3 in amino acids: CAWRRAGGSYEQYF. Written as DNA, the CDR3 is TGTGCCTGGAGAAGGGCGGGGGGATCCTACGAGCAGTACTTC.

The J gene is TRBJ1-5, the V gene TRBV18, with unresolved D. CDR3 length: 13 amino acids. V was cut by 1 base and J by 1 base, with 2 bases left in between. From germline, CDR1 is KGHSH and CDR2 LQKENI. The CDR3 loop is CASSPQSNQPQHF. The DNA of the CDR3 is TGTGCCAGCTCACCACAAAGCAATCAGCCCCAGCATTTT.

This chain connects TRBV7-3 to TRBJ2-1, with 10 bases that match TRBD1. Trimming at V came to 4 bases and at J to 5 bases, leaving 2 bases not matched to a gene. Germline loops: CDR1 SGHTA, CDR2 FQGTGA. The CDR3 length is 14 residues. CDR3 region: CASSSGQGNNEQFF. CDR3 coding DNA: TGTGCCAGCAGCTCGGGACAGGGGAACAATGAGCAGTTCTTC.

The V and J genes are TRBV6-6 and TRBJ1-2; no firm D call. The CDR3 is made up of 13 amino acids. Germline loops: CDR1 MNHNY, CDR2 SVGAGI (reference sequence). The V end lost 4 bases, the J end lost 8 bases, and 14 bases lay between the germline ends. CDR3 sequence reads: CASSSNTLYGYTF. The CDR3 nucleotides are TGTGCCAGCAGTTCGAACACTCTTTACGGCTACACCTTC.

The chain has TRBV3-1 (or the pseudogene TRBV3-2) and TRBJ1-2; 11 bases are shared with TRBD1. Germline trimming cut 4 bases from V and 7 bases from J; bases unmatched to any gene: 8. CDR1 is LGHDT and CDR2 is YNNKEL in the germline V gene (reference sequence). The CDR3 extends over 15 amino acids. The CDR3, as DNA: TGTGCCAGCAGCCTTCAAGGGACAGGGGGTAGTGGCTACACCTTC. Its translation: CASSLQGTGGSGYTF.

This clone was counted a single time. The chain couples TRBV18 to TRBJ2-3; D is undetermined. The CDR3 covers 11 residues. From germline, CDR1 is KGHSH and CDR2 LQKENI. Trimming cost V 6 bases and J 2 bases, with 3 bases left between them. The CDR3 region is CASSPTDTQYF. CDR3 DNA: TGTGCCAGCTCTCCCACAGATACGCAGTATTTT.

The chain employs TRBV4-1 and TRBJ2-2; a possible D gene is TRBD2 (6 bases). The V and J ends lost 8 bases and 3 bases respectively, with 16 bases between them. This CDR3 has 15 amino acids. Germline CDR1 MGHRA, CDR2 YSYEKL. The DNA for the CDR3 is TGCGCCAGCCGACGCGGGGCACACCACACCGGGGAGCTGTTTTTT. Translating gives CASRRGAHHTGELFF.

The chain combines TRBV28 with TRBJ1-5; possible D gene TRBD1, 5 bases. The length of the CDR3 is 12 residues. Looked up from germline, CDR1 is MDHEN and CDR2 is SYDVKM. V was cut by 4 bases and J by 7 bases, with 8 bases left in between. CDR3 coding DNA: TGTGCCAGCAGTTACCAGGGCCAGCCCCAGCATTTT. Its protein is CASSYQGQPQHF.

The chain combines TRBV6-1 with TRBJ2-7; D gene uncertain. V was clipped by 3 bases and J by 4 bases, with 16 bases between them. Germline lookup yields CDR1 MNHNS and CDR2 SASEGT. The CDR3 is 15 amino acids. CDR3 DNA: TGTGCCAGCAGTGAGAGTATGGGGATAGTATACGAGCAGTACTTC. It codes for CASSESMGIVYEQYF.

The CDR3, as DNA: TGTGCCACCAGTAAAAATTGGGCTGAAGCTTTCTTT. Protein: CATSKNWAEAFF. The rearrangement links TRBV24-1 to TRBJ1-1, with D unresolved. The CDR3 sequence is 12 residues long. V lost 6 bases and J lost 6, with 10 bases in between. Germline CDR1 reads KGHDR; CDR2 reads SFDVKD.

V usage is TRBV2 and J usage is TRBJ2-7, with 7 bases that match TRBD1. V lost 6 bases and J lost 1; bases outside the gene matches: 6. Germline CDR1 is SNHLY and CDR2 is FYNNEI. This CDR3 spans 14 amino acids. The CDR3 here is CASRETGISYEQYF. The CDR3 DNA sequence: TGTGCCAGCAGGGAGACAGGGATTTCCTACGAGCAGTACTTC.

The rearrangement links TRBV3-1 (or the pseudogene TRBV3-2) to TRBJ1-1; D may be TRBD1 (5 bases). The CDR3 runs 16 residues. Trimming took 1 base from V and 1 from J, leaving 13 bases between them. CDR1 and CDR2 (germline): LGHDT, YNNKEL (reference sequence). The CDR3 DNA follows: TGTGCCAGCAGCCAAGCGCTAAGGGGACCGAACACTGAAGCTTTCTTT. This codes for CASSQALRGPNTEAFF.

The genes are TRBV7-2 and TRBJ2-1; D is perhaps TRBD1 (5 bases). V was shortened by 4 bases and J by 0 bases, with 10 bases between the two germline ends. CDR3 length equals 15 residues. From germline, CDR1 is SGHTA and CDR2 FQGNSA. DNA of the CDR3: TGTGCCAGCAGCTACCAGGGTAGCTCCTACAATGAGCAGTTCTTC. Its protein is CASSYQGSSYNEQFF. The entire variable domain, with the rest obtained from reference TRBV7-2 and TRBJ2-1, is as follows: GAGVSQSPSNKVTEKGKDVELRCDPISGHTALYWYRQSLGQGLEFLIYFQGNSAPDKSGLPSDRFSAERTGGSVSTLTIQRTQQEDSAVYLCASSYQGSSYNEQFFGPGTRLTVL.

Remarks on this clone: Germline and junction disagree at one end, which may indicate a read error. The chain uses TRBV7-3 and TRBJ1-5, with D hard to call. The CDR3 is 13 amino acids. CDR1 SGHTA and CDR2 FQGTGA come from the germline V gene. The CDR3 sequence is CASSLTGNQPQHF. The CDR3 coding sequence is TGTGCCAGCAGCTTAACAGGCAACCAGCCCCAGCATTTT.

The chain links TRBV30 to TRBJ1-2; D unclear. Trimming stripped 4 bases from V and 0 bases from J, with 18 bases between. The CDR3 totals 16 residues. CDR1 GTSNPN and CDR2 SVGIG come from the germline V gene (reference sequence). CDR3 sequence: CAWTRGPARSNYGYTF. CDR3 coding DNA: TGTGCCTGGACGCGTGGCCCCGCAAGATCTAACTATGGCTACACCTTC. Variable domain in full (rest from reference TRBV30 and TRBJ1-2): SQTIHQWPATLVQPVGSPLSLECTVEGTSNPNLYWYRQAAGRGLQLLFYSVGIGQISSEVPQNLSASRPQDRQFILSSKKLLLSDSGFYLCAWTRGPARSNYGYTFGSGTRLTVV.

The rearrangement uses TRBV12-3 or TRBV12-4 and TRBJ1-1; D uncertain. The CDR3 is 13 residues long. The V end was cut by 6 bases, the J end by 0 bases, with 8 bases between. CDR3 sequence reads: CASSANMNTEAFF. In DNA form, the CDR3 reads TGTGCCAGCAGCGCTAACATGAACACTGAAGCTTTCTTT.